This T cell receptor (beta chain) comes out of a study of identical twins. The CDR3 sequence is 14 residues long. V gave up 6 bases and J gave up 7 bases, with 13 bases separating them. Germline V gene lookup returns CDR1 LNHDA and CDR2 SQIVND (reference sequence). TCRdb re-called the 5' RACE reads through MiXCR, storing one row per CDR3 protein. The data show roughly 770,000 distinct CDR3 sequences, 18% seen once. The same data also contributed to another study, on T cells expressing NK-cell markers.

The sequence was collected from a woman between 18 and 29 years old in good health. This chain links TRBV19 with TRBJ1-6; perhaps TRBD1 as D (6 bases). Sequenced input: PBMCs. The CDR3: CASRTTGSNSPLHF. In DNA form, the CDR3 reads TGTGCCAGTAGGACGACAGGATCGAATTCACCCCTCCACTTT.